This TCR delta chain was obtained from a study of gamma-delta T cells after stem cell transplantation. The CDR3 is 17 amino acids. Germline CDR1 and CDR2: GEAIGNYY and EKD. Germline trimming cut 6 bases from V and 0 bases from J; bases unmatched to any gene: 11. TCRdb reanalysed the RT-PCR reads via CATT. The sample includes about 2,800 delta-chain clones, approximately 4.3% of them seen just once. In its sample, this clone was seen a few times. The chain links TRDV2 to TRDJ1; TRDD3 agrees at 11 bases. What was sequenced was gamma-delta T cells. This receptor was taken from a human donor. It is not recorded whose cells these are; they may come from a transplant donor. The DNA for the CDR3 is TGTGCCTGTACCGCTCTGGGGGATACCCGGTACACCGATAAACTCATCTTT. Protein sequence: CACTALGDTRYTDKLIF.